A single T cell receptor beta chain is shown here with its context. This entry is derived from a study of shared clonotypes between healthy human individuals. Donors included only healthy HIV-negative adults lacking recent acute infections or vaccinations. CD45RA+ naive and CD45RA-negative memory subsets were separated from CD4+ cells. Every subset's genomic DNA went evenly onto several immunoSEQ plates. Sequencing used immunoSEQ multiplex PCR; TCRdb keeps in-frame clones, though not all of them. The repertoire holds 2,500,000 or so clones, approximately 93% seen once, with 0.36% in the top ten. Germline V gives CDR1 SGHTA, CDR2 FQGTGA. CDR3 length: 15 residues. V shed 5 bases and J shed 1 base, with 14 bases lying between them.

This chain joins TRBV7-3 and TRBJ2-5; D gene uncertain. Sequencing was performed on naive CD4+ T cells from PBMCs. As for subset: CD45RA+ positively selected. The TCR originated in a man between 18 and 35 years old in good health. Some clones in this sample may be carry-over from other donors' samples. CDR3 sequence reads: CASSAMASGQETQYF. The CDR3, as DNA: TGTGCCAGCAGCGCAATGGCCTCGGGCCAAGAGACCCAGTACTTC.